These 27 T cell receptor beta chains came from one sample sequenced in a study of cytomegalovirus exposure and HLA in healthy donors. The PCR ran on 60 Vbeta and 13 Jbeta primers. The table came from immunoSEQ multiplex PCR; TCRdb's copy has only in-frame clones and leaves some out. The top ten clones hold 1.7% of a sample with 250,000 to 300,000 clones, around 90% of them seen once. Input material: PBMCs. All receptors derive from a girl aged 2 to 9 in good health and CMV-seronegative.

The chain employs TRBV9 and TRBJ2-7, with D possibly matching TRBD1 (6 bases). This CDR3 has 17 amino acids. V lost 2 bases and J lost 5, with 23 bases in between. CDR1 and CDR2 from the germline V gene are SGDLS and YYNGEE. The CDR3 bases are TGTGCCAGCAGCGTGCACCCCGAACAGGGCTCTGGGAACGAGCAGTACTTC. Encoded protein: CASSVHPEQGSGNEQYF. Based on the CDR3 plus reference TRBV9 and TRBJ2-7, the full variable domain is DSGVTQTPKHLITATGQRVTLRCSPRSGDLSVYWYQQSLDQGLQFLIQYYNGEERAKGNILERFSAQQFPDLHSELNLSSLELGDSALYFCASSVHPEQGSGNEQYFGPGTRLTVT.

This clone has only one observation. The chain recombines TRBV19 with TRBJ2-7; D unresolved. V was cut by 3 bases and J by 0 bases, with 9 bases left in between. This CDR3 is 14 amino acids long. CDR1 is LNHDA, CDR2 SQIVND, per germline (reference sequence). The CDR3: CASSMLGSSYEQYF. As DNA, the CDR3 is TGTGCCAGTAGTATGTTGGGCAGCTCCTACGAGCAGTACTTC.

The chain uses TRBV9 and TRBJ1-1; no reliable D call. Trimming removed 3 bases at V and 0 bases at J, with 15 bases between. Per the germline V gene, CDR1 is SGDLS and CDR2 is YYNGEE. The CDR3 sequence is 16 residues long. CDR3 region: CASSADPLPMNTEAFF. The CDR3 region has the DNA TGTGCCAGCAGCGCCGATCCCCTCCCTATGAACACTGAAGCTTTCTTT.

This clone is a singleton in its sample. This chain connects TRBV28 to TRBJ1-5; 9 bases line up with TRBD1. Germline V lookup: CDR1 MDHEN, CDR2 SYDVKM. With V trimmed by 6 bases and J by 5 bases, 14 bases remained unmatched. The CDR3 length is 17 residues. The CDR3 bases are TGTGCCAGCAGGCCATCTCCGGGACAGGGAGGATATCAGCCCCAGCATTTT. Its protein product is CASRPSPGQGGYQPQHF.

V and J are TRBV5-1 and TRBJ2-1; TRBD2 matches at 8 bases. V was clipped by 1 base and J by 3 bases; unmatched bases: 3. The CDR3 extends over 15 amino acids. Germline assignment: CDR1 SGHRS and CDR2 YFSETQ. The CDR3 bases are TGCGCCAGCAGCTTGTTTAGCGGGAACTACAATGAGCAGTTCTTC. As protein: CASSLFSGNYNEQFF.

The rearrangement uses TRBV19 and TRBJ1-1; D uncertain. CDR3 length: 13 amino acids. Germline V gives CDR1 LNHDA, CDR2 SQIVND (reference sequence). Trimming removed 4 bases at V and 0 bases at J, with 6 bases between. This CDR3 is CASSTNMNTEAFF. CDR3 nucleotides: TGTGCCAGTAGTACGAACATGAACACTGAAGCTTTCTTT.

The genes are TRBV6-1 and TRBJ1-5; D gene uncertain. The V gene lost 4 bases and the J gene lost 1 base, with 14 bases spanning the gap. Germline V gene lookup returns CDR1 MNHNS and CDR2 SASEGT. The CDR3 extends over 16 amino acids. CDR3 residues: CASSGGVAGSNQPQHF. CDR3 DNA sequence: TGTGCCAGCAGTGGTGGTGTCGCGGGGAGCAATCAGCCCCAGCATTTT.

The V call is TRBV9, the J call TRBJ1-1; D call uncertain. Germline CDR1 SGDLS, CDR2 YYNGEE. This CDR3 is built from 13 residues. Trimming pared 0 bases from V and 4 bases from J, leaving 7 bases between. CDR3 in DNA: TGTGCCAGCAGCGTAGGCGTTCGCACTGAAGCTTTCTTT. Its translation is CASSVGVRTEAFF. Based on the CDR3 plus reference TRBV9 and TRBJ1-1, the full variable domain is DSGVTQTPKHLITATGQRVTLRCSPRSGDLSVYWYQQSLDQGLQFLIQYYNGEERAKGNILERFSAQQFPDLHSELNLSSLELGDSALYFCASSVGVRTEAFFGQGTRLTVV.

CDR3 coding DNA: TGTGCCAGCGCGGAAGGGGCAAATCAGCCCCAGCATTTT. Protein product: CASAEGANQPQHF. The chain has TRBV9 and TRBJ1-5, with D possibly being TRBD1 (5 bases). This CDR3 is 13 amino acids long. Germline V gives CDR1 SGDLS, CDR2 YYNGEE. V lost 7 bases and J 4 bases, leaving 12 bases between the germline ends.

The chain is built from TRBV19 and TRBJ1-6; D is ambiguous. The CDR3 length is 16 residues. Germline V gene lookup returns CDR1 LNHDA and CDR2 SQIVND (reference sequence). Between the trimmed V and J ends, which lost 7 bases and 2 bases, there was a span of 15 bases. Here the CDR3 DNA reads TGTGCCAGTAACGGAGGTAGGGAAACCTATAATTCACCCCTCCACTTT. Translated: CASNGGRETYNSPLHF.

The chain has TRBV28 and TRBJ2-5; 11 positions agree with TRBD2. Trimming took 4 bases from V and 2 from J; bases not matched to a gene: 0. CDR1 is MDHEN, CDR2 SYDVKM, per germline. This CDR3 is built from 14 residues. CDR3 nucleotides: TGTGCCAGCAGTTCTAGCGGGGGGCAAGAGACCCAGTACTTC. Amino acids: CASSSSGGQETQYF.

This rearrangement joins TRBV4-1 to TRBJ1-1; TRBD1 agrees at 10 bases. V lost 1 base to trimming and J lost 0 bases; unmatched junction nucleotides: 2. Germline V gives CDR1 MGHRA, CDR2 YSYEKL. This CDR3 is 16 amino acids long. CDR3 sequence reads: CASSQGTGGMNTEAFF. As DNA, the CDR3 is TGCGCCAGCAGCCAAGGGACAGGGGGGATGAACACTGAAGCTTTCTTT.

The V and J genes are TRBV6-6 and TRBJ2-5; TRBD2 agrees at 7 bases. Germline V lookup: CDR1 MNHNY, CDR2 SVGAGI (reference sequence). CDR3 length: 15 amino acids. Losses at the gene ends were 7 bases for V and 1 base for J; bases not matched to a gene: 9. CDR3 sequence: CASTFWGGTQETQYF. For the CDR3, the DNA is TGTGCCAGCACCTTTTGGGGGGGGACCCAAGAGACCCAGTACTTC.

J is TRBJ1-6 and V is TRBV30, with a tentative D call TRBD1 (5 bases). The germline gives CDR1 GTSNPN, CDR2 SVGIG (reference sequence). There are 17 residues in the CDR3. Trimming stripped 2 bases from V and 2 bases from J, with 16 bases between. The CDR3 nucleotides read TGTGCCTGGAGTAGAGTAAAGGGGAATACCTATAATTCACCCCTCCACTTT. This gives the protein CAWSRVKGNTYNSPLHF. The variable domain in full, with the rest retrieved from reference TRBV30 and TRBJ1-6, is SQTIHQWPATLVQPVGSPLSLECTVEGTSNPNLYWYRQAAGRGLQLLFYSVGIGQISSEVPQNLSASRPQDRQFILSSKKLLLSDSGFYLCAWSRVKGNTYNSPLHFGNGTRLTVT.

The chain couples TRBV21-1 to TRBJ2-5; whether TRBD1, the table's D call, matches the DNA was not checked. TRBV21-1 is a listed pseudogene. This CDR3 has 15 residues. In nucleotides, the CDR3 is TGTGCCAGCAGGAAAGAGGGGCAACACCAAGAGACCCAGTACTTC. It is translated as CASRKEGQHQETQYF.

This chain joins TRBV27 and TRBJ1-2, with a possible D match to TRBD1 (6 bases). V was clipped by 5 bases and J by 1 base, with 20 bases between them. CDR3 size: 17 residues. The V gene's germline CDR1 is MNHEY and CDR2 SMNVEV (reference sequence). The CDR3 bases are TGTGCCAGCAGTCCATGGGACACGTCTATGGGTAACTATGGCTACACCTTC. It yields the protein CASSPWDTSMGNYGYTF.

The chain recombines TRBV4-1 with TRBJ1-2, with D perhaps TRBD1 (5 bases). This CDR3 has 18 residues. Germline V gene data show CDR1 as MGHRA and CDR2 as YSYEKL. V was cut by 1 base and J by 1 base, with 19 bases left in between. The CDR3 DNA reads TGCGCCAGCAGCCAAGTTCTTAGTATTGGACACAGTAACTATGGCTACACCTTC. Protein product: CASSQVLSIGHSNYGYTF.

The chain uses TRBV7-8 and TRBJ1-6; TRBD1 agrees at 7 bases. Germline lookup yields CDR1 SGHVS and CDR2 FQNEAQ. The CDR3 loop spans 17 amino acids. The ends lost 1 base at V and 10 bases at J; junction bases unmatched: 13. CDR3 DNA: TGTGCCAGCAGCTTAGGTCCCCTGGTAGGGGGCTGGTCACCCCTCCACTTT. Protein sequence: CASSLGPLVGGWSPLHF.

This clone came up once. DNA of the CDR3: TGTGCCAGCAGCACTGTGGAGGACCAGGCGGGTGGCTACACCTTC. It encodes CASSTVEDQAGGYTF. The gene calls are TRBV7-9 and TRBJ1-2, with D unresolved. This CDR3 has 15 amino acids. V was cut by 5 bases and J by 7 bases, with 20 bases left in between. Germline V lookup: CDR1 SEHNR, CDR2 FQNEAQ (reference sequence).

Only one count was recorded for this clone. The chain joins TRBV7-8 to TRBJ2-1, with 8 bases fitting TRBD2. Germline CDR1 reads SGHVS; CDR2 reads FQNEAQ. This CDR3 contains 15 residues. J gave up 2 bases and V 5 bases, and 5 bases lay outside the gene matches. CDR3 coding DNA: TGTGCCAGCAGCCTTAGCGGGGTTACCTACAATGAGCAGTTCTTC. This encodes CASSLSGVTYNEQFF.

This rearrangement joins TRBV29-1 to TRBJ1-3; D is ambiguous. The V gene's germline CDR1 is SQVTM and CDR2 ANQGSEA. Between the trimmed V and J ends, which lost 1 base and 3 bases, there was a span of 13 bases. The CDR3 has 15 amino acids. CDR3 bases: TGCAGCGTTGAAGCACGAGGACTGGGTGGAAACACCATATATTTT. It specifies CSVEARGLGGNTIYF.

DNA of the CDR3: TGTGCCAGCAGCCAAGTGACTAGCGGGGAGAGAGAGCAGTACTTC. Amino acids: CASSQVTSGEREQYF. V usage is TRBV4-2 and J usage is TRBJ2-7; 11 nucleotides match TRBD2. This CDR3 spans 15 amino acids. Germline CDR1 reads LGHNA; CDR2 reads YNFKEQ. J was trimmed by 7 bases and V by 1 base; bases with no gene match: 6.

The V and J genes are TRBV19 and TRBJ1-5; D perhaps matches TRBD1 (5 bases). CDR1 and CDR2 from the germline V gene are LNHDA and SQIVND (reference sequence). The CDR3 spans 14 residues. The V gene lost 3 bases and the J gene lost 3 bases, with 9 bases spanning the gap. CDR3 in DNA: TGTGCCAGTAGTATGACAGCTAACAATCAGCCCCAGCATTTT. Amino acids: CASSMTANNQPQHF.

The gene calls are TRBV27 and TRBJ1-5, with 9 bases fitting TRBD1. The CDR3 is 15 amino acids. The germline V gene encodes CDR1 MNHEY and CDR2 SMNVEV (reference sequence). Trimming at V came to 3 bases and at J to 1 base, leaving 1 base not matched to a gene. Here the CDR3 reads CASSLGTGSNQPQHF. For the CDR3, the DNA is TGTGCCAGCAGTTTGGGGACAGGGAGCAATCAGCCCCAGCATTTT.

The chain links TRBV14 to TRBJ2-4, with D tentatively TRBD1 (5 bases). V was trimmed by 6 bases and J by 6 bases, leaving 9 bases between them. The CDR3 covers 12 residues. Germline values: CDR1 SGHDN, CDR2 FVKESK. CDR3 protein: CASSVQGNIQYF. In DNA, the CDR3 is TGTGCCAGCAGTGTCCAGGGAAACATTCAGTACTTC.

The DNA for the CDR3 is TGTGCCAGCAGCTTAGTCCAGGGGGGCACTGAAGCTTTCTTT. Protein sequence: CASSLVQGGTEAFF. The genes are TRBV7-8 and TRBJ1-1; TRBD1 matches at 7 bases. After removal of 1 base from V and 4 bases from J, the junction contained 3 bases not matched to a gene. There are 14 residues in the CDR3. Germline V CDR1 and CDR2: SGHVS, FQNEAQ. Full variable domain (missing parts from reference TRBV7-8 and TRBJ1-1): GAGVSQSPRYKVAKRGQDVALRCDPISGHVSLFWYQQALGQGPEFLTYFQNEAQLDKSGLPSDRFFAERPEGSVSTLKIQRTQQEDSAVYLCASSLVQGGTEAFFGQGTRLTVV.

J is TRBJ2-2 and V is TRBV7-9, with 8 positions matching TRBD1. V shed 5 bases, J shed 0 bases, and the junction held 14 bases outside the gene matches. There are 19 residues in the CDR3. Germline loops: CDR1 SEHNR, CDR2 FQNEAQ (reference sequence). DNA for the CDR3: TGTGCCAGCAGCCACGACAGGGGAAAGGTTCGAACGAACACCGGGGAGCTGTTTTTT. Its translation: CASSHDRGKVRTNTGELFF. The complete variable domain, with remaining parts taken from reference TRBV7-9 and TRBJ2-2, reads DTGVSQNPRHKITKRGQNVTFRCDPISEHNRLYWYRQTLGQGPEFLTYFQNEAQLEKSRLLSDRFSAERPKGSFSTLEIQRTEQGDSAMYLCASSHDRGKVRTNTGELFFGEGSRLTVL.